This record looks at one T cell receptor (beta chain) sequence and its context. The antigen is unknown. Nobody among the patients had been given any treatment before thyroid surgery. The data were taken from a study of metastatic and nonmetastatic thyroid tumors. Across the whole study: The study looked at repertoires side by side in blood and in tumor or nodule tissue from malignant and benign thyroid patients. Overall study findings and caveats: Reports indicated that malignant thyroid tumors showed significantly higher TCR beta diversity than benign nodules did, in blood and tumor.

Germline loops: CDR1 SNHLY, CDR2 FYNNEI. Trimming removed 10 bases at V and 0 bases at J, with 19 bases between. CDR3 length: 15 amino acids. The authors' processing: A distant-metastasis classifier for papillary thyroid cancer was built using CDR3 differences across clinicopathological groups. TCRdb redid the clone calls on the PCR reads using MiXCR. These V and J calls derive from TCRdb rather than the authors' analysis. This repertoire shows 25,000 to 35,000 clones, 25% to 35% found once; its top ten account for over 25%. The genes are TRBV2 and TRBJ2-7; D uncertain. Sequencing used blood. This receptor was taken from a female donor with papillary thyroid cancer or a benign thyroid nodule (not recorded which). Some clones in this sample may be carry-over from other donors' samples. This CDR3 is CAIKLMAVSSYEQYF. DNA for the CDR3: TGTGCCATCAAGTTGATGGCGGTGAGCTCCTACGAGCAGTACTTC.